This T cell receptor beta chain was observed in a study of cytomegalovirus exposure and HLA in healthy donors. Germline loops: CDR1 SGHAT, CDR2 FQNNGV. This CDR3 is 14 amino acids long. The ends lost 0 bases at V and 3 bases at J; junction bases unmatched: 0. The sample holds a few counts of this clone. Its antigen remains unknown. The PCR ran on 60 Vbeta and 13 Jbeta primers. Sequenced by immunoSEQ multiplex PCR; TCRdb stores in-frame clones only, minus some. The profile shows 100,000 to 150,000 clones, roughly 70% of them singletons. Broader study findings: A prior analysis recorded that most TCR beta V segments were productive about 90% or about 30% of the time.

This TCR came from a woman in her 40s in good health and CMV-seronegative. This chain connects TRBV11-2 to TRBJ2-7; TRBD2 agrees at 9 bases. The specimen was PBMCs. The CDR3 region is CASSLELAGYEQYF. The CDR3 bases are TGTGCCAGCAGCTTAGAACTAGCGGGCTACGAGCAGTACTTC.